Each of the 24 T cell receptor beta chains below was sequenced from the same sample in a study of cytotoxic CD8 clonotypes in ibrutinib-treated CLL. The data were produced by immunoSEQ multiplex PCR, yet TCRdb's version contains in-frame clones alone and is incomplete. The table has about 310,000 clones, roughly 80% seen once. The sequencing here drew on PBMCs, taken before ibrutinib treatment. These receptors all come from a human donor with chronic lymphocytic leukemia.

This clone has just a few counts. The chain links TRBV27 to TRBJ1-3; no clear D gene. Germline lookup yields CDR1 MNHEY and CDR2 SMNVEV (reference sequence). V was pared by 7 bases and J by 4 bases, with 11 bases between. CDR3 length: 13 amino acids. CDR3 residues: CASTIGAGNTIYF. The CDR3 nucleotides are TGTGCCAGCACTATAGGCGCGGGAAACACCATATATTTT.

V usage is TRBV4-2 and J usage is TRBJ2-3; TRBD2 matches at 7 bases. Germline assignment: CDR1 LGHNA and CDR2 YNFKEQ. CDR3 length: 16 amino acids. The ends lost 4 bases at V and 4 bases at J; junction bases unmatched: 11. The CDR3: CASSRLGLGVADTQYF. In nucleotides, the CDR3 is TGTGCCAGCAGCCGACTCGGACTAGGAGTCGCAGATACGCAGTATTTT.

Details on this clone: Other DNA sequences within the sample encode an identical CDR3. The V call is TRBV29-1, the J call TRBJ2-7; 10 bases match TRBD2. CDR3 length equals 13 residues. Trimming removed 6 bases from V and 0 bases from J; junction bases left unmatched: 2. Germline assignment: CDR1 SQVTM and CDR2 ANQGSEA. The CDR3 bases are TGCAGCGTGGGGACTAGCGACTCCTACGAGCAGTACTTC. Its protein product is CSVGTSDSYEQYF.

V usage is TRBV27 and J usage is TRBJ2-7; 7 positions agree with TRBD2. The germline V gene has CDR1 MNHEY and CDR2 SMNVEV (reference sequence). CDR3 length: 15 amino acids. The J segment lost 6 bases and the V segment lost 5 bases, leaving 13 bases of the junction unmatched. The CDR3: CASSLHVAGVSEQYF. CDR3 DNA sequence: TGTGCCAGCAGTCTCCACGTTGCGGGAGTATCCGAGCAGTACTTC.

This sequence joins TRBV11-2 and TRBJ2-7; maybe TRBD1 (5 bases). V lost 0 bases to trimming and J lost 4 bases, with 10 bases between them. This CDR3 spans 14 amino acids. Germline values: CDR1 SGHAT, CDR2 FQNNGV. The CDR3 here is CASSLDRVRYEQYF. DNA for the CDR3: TGTGCCAGCAGCTTAGACAGGGTTCGATACGAGCAGTACTTC.

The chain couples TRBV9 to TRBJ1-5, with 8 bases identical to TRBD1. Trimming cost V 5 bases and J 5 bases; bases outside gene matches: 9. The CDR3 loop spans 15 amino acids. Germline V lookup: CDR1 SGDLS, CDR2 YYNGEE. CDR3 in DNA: TGTGCCAGCAGGCTATGGACAGGGTATCATCAGCCCCAGCATTTT. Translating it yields CASRLWTGYHQPQHF.

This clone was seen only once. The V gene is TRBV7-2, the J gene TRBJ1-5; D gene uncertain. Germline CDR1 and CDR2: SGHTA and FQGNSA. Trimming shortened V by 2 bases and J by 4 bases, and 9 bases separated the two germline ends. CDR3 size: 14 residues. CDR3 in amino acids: CASSLTGKNQPQHF. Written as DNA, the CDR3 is TGTGCCAGCAGCTTAACGGGGAAAAATCAGCCCCAGCATTTT. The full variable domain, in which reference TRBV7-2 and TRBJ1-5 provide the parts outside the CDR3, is GAGVSQSPSNKVTEKGKDVELRCDPISGHTALYWYRQSLGQGLEFLIYFQGNSAPDKSGLPSDRFSAERTGGSVSTLTIQRTQQEDSAVYLCASSLTGKNQPQHFGDGTRLSIL.

The CDR3 nucleotides are TGTGCCAGCCAAGAGACCCAGTACTTC. Amino acids: CASQETQYF. The gene calls are TRBV25-1 and TRBJ2-5; D remains ambiguous. Trimming took off 8 bases at V and 2 bases at J, with 0 bases between the two ends. The germline CDR1 and CDR2 sequences are MGHDK and SYGVNS. This CDR3 is built from 9 residues.

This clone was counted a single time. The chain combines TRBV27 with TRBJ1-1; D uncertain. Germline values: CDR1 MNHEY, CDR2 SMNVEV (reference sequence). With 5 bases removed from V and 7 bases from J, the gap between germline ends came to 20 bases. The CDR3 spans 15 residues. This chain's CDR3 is CASSLRPGSDIEAFF. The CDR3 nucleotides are TGTGCCAGCAGTCTAAGGCCGGGATCTGATATTGAAGCTTTCTTT.

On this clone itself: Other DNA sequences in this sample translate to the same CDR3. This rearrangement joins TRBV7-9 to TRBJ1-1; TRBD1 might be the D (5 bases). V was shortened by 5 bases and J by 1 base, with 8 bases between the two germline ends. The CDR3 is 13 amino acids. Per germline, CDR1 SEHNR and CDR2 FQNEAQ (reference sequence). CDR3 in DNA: TGTGCCAGCAGCCCTACAGGGAACACTGAAGCTTTCTTT. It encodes CASSPTGNTEAFF.

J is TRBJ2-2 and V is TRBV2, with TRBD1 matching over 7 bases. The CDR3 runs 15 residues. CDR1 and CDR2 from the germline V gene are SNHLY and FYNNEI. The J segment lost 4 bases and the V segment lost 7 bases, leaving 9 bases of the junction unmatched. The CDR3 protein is CASKERGQGTGELFF. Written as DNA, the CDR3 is TGTGCCAGCAAAGAAAGGGGGCAAGGCACCGGGGAGCTGTTTTTT.

The CDR3, as DNA: TGCACCAGCAGCCAACCGGTAGGTGAGCGGTCGTTCTACAATGAGCAGTTCTTC. It specifies CTSSQPVGERSFYNEQFF. The chain carries TRBV1 and TRBJ2-1; the table's D call, TRBD2, was not checked against the DNA. TRBV1 is a documented pseudogene. The CDR3 sequence is 18 residues long.

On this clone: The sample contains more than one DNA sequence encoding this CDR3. The CDR3 here is CASSFSSGANVLTF. CDR3 coding DNA: TGTGCCAGCAGTTTCAGCTCTGGGGCCAACGTCCTGACTTTC. The genes are TRBV27 and TRBJ2-6; no reliable D call. The CDR3 sequence is 14 residues long. V was cut by 3 bases and J by 0 bases, with 3 bases left in between. The germline V gene encodes CDR1 MNHEY and CDR2 SMNVEV (reference sequence).

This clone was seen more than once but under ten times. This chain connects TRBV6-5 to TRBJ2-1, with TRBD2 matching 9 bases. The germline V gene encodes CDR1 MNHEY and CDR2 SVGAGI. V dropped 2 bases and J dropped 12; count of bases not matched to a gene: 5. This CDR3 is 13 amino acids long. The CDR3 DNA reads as TGTGCCAGCAGTTACATCGGAGCGGGAGGGCAGTTCTTC. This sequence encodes CASSYIGAGGQFF.

The CDR3 DNA reads as TGCGCCAGCAGCCAAGGGACAGCCACCTACGAGCAGTACTTC. Translation: CASSQGTATYEQYF. The chain combines TRBV4-1 with TRBJ2-7, with D maybe TRBD1 (6 bases). The CDR3 is 14 residues long. Germline-derived CDR1 and CDR2 are MGHRA and YSYEKL. Trimming stripped 1 base from V and 2 bases from J, with 9 bases between.

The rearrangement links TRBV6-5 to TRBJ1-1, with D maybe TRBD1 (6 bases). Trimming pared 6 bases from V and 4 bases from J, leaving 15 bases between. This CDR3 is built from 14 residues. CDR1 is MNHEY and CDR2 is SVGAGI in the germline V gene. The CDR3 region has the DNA TGTGCCAGCAGCCGTCAGGGGCTGGGCACTGAAGCTTTCTTT. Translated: CASSRQGLGTEAFF.

Written as DNA, the CDR3 is TGTGCCAGCAGTCCAAGAATACAGGGTGTACAAGAGACCCAGTACTTC. Protein product: CASSPRIQGVQETQYF. J is TRBJ2-5 and V is TRBV27; TRBD1 is a possible D gene (6 bases). The V and J ends lost 5 bases and 2 bases respectively, with 18 bases between them. The V gene's germline CDR1 is MNHEY and CDR2 SMNVEV (reference sequence). This CDR3 has 16 amino acids.

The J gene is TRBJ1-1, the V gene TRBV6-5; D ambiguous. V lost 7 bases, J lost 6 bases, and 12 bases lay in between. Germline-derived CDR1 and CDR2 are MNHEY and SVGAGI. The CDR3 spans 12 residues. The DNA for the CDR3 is TGTGCCAGCACCCGTTCGGGCTCTGAAGCTTTCTTT. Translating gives CASTRSGSEAFF.

Here the CDR3 DNA reads TGTGCCAGCAGCACTAGCGGGAGATACAATGAGCAGTTCTTC. It translates to CASSTSGRYNEQFF. The chain combines TRBV7-9 with TRBJ2-1, with 11 bases identical to TRBD2. Germline V gene sequence: CDR1 SEHNR, CDR2 FQNEAQ (reference sequence). The CDR3 totals 14 residues. V shed 5 bases, J shed 4 bases, and the junction held 1 base outside the gene matches.

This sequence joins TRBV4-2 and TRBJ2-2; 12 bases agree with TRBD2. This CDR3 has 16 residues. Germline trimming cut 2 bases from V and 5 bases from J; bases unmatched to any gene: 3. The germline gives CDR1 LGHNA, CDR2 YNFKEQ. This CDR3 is CASSQRTSGTTGELFF. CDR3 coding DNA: TGTGCCAGCAGCCAAAGGACTAGCGGGACAACCGGGGAGCTGTTTTTT.

The CDR3 bases are TGCGCCAGCAGCTTGGATGGGCTAGATTACAATGAGCAGTTCTTC. This translates into CASSLDGLDYNEQFF. This chain uses TRBV5-1 with TRBJ2-1; no clear D gene. The CDR3 runs to 15 residues. V was pared by 0 bases and J by 4 bases, with 11 bases between. CDR1 is SGHRS and CDR2 is YFSETQ in the germline V gene.

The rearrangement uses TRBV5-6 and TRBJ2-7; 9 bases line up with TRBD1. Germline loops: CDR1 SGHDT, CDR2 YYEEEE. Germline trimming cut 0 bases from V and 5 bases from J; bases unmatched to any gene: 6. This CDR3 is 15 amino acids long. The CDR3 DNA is TGTGCCAGCAGCTTGGCGGGACAGGGCGTCCACGAGCAGTACTTC. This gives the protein CASSLAGQGVHEQYF.

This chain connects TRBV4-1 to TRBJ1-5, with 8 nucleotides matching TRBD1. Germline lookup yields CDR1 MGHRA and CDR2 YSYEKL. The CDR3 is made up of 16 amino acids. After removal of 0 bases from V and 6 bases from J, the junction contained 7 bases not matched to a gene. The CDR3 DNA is TGCGCCAGCAGCCAAGATGCGGGACAGGCCTTTCAGCCCCAGCATTTT. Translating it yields CASSQDAGQAFQPQHF.

CDR3 region: CATSRDGTVPGYTF. In nucleotides, the CDR3 is TGTGCCACCAGCAGAGATGGGACAGTGCCAGGCTACACCTTC. The rearrangement uses TRBV15 and TRBJ1-2; 7 bases are shared with TRBD1. CDR3 size: 14 residues. V shed 0 bases and J 8 bases; nucleotides not matched to a gene: 6. The germline V gene has CDR1 LNHNV and CDR2 YYDKDF (reference sequence).